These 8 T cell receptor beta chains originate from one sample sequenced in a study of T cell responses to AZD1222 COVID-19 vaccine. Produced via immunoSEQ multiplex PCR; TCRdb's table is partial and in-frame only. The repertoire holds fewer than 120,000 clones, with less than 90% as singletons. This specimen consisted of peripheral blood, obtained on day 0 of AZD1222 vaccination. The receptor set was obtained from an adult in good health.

CDR3 sequence reads: CASSLVNRKFF. DNA of the CDR3: TGTGCCAGCAGCTTAGTCAATCGGAAGTTCTTC. V is TRBV11-2 and J is TRBJ2-1; D is undetermined. The ends were cut back, 1 base at V and 14 bases at J, with 9 bases in the middle. The CDR3 is 11 residues long. CDR1 and CDR2 from the germline V gene are SGHAT and FQNNGV. Supplemented by reference TRBV11-2 and TRBJ2-1, the full variable domain reads EAGVAQSPRYKIIEKRQSVAFWCNPISGHATLYWYQQILGQGPKLLIQFQNNGVVDDSQLPKDRFSAERLKGVDSTLKIQPAKLEDSAVYLCASSLVNRKFFGPGTRLTVL.

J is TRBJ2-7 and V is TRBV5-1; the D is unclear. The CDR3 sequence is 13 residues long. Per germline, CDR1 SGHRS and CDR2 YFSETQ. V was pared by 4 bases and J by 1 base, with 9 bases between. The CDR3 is CASSTVGSYEQYF. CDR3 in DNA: TGCGCCAGCAGCACAGTAGGATCCTACGAGCAGTACTTC.

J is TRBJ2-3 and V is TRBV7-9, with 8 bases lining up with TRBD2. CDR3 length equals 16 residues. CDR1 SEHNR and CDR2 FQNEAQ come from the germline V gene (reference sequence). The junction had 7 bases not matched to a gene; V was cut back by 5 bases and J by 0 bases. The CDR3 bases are TGTGCCAGCAGCGACGTACTAGCGGCTAGCACAGATACGCAGTATTTT. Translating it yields CASSDVLAASTDTQYF.

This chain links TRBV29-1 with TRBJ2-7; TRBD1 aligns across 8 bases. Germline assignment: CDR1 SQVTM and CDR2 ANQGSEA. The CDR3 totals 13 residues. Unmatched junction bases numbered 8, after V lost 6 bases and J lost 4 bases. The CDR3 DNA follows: TGCAGCGTATTGGACAGGGATAAGTACGAGCAGTACTTC. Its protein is CSVLDRDKYEQYF.

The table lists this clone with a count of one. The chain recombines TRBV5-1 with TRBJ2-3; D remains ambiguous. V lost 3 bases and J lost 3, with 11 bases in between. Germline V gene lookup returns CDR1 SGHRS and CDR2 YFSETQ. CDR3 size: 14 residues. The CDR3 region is CASSSFSATDTQYF. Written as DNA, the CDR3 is TGCGCCAGCAGCTCGTTCTCCGCAACAGATACGCAGTATTTT. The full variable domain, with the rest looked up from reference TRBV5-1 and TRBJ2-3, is KAGVTQTPRYLIKTRGQQVTLSCSPISGHRSVSWYQQTPGQGLQFLFEYFSETQRNKGNFPGRFSGRQFSNSRSEMNVSTLELGDSALYLCASSSFSATDTQYFGPGTRLTVL.

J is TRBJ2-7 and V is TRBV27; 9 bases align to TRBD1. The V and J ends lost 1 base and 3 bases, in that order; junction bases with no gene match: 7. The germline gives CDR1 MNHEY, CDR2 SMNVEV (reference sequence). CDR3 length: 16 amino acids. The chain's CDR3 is CASSLFGTGSIYEQYF. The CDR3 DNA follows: TGTGCCAGCAGTTTATTTGGGACAGGGAGTATCTACGAGCAGTACTTC.

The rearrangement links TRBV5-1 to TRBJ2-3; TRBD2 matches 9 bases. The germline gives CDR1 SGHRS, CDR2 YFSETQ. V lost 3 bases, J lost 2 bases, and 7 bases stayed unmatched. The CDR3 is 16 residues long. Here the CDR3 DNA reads TGCGCCAGCAGCTCCTCCGGGACTAGCCCCACAGATACGCAGTATTTT. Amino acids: CASSSSGTSPTDTQYF. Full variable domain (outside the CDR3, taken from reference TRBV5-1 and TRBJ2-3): KAGVTQTPRYLIKTRGQQVTLSCSPISGHRSVSWYQQTPGQGLQFLFEYFSETQRNKGNFPGRFSGRQFSNSRSEMNVSTLELGDSALYLCASSSSGTSPTDTQYFGPGTRLTVL.

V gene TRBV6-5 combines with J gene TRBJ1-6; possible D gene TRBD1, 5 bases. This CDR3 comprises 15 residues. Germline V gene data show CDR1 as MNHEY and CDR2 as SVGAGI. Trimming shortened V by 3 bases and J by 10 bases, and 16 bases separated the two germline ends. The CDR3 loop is CASSYNGREKSPLHF. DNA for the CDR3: TGTGCCAGCAGTTATAATGGCAGGGAAAAATCACCCCTCCACTTT.